These T cell receptor beta chains were read from a single sample in a study of T cells in Graves' hyperthyroidism and ophthalmopathy. TCRdb processed the multiplex PCR reads anew with MiXCR; each CDR3 protein has one entry. The table has roughly 380,000 distinct CDR3 sequences, roughly an eighth seen once. Specimen: blood. The receptors shown here come from a woman aged 18-35 years with Graves' hyperthyroidism. The CDR3 runs from the conserved cysteine through the conserved F or W. Fields, in order: V gene, D gene, J gene, clone size, CDR3 DNA, CDR3 protein. D genes are given only for firm matches. Expanded clones get a size class; other rows say once, few or many, or leave the size out.

>TRBV6-2/TRBV6-3|TRBD2|TRBJ2-7|.
TGTGCCAGCAGTCCCTGGGCTAGCGGGGGCTCCTACGAGCAGTACTTC
CASSPWASGGSYEQYF
>TRBV19|.|TRBJ1-1|.
TGTGCCAGTAGTATGGGGCAGCACGAATTCAACACTGAAGCTTTCTTT
CASSMGQHEFNTEAFF
>TRBV12-3/TRBV12-4|TRBD2|TRBJ2-1|many
TGTGCCAGCAGCTCCACTAGCGGGAGTTTTAATGAGCAGTTCTTC
CASSSTSGSFNEQFF
>TRBV9|.|TRBJ1-1|many
TGTGCCAGCAGCGTAGGGGGTGGTGGCACTGAAGCTTTCTTT
CASSVGGGGTEAFF
>TRBV5-6|.|TRBJ2-5|few
TGTGCCAGCAGCTTAACTGGACAGAAAGAGACCCAGTACTTC
CASSLTGQKETQYF
>TRBV7-8|TRBD1|TRBJ1-5|few
TGCGCCAGCAGCCAAGAGGGGGACAGGTTTCAGCCCCAGCATTTT
CASSQEGDRFQPQHF
>TRBV4-1|.|TRBJ1-5|.
TGCGCCAGCAGCCAAGTGGAGGCAGGGGTTCAGCCCCAGCATTTT
CASSQVEAGVQPQHF
>TRBV19|.|TRBJ1-2|few
TGTGCCAGTAGTATGGGGGGGAACTATGGCTACACCTTC
CASSMGGNYGYTF
>TRBV3-1|.|TRBJ2-3|many
TGTGCCAGCAGCCAAGAACTCGGTCTGGTCACAGATACGCAGTATTTT
CASSQELGLVTDTQYF
>TRBV2|TRBD2|TRBJ2-7|many
TGTGCCAGCAGACAGTTGGCTAGCGGGGCCTACGAGCAGTACTTC
CASRQLASGAYEQYF
>TRBV6-4|.|TRBJ2-1|few
TGTGCCAGCAGACCAACTAGCGAAGGGGGGCAGTTCTTC
CASRPTSEGGQFF
>TRBV7-3|.|TRBJ2-1|.
TGTGCCAGCAGCTTACAAAAGGGTTATTCGTTAGACAATGAGCAGTTCTTC
CASSLQKGYSLDNEQFF
>TRBV20-1|TRBD1|TRBJ1-1|many
TGCAGTGCTCCTGACAGGGGTAGCACTGAAGCTTTCTTT
CSAPDRGSTEAFF
>TRBV5-5|.|TRBJ1-5|many
TGTGCCAGCAGCTCGCTCGGGGGCTTTAGCAATCAGCCCCAGCATTTT
CASSSLGGFSNQPQHF
>TRBV20-1|TRBD2|TRBJ2-1|many
TGCAGTGGTACGACTAGCGGAGCTTACAATGAGCAGTTCTTC
CSGTTSGAYNEQFF
>TRBV20-1|TRBD2|TRBJ2-7|many
TGCAGTGCTGCTACTAGCGGGAGTCTTCTGGGTTCGGTCGACGAGCAGTACTTC
CSAATSGSLLGSVDEQYF
>TRBV6-1|TRBD1|TRBJ2-5|many
TGTGCCAGCAGCTTAAAACCACGGACAGGGAAGACCCAGTACTTC
CASSLKPRTGKTQYF
>TRBV2|.|TRBJ1-1|.
TGTGCCAGCAGTGGGGGACGGAGGGATGAAGCTTTCTTT
CASSGGRRDEAFF
>TRBV20-1|TRBD2|TRBJ2-1|many
TGCAGTGCCTCCGGCGGACTAGCGGGAGGGTGGAATGAGCAGTTCTTC
CSASGGLAGGWNEQFF
>TRBV12-5|TRBD1|TRBJ2-1|many
TGTGCTAGTGGGCAGGGGGATTACAATGAGCAGTTCTTC
CASGQGDYNEQFF
>TRBV7-6|.|TRBJ2-7|many
TGTGCCAGCAGCTTAGCCGCTGGTCTCGGGGCCTACGAGCAGTACTTC
CASSLAAGLGAYEQYF
>TRBV12-3/TRBV12-4|TRBD1|TRBJ2-1|many
TGTGCCAGCAGTTTAAAGGGAGCGACAGGGGTTGGGGTTTGGAATGAGCAGTTCTTC
CASSLKGATGVGVWNEQFF
>TRBV29-1|TRBD2|TRBJ2-1|many
TGCAGCGTTCGCGGACTAGCGGGATATGAGCAGTTCTTC
CSVRGLAGYEQFF
>TRBV7-8|TRBD2|TRBJ2-1|many
TGTGCCAGCAGCCCGGGGCGGGAGAACAATGAGCAGTTCTTC
CASSPGRENNEQFF
>TRBV5-1|.|TRBJ1-1|.
TGCGCCAGCAGCTTGGGACACCGAATGAACACTGAAGCTTTCTTT
CASSLGHRMNTEAFF
>TRBV20-1|TRBD2|TRBJ2-7|many
TGCAGTGCTACAGCTAGCGGGAGCTCCTACGAGCAGTACTTC
CSATASGSSYEQYF
>TRBV5-4|.|TRBJ1-1|few
TGTGCCAGCAGTCCACAGACGAACACTGAAGCTTTCTTT
CASSPQTNTEAFF
>TRBV28|.|TRBJ1-2|few
TGTGCCAGCAGTTTATTTAGTATGGGGTATTGGGGTCCCTATGGCTACACCTTC
CASSLFSMGYWGPYGYTF
>TRBV20-1|.|TRBJ1-5|few
TGCAGTGCTAGGGGGCTTTATAGCAATCAGCCCCAGCATTTT
CSARGLYSNQPQHF
>TRBV9|TRBD1|TRBJ2-1|few
TGTGCCAGCAGCGTGGAAACAGGGGGTTACAATGAGCAGTTCTTC
CASSVETGGYNEQFF
>TRBV20-1|.|TRBJ1-4|.
TGCAGTGCTAGACGACAGACGACTAATGAAAAACTGTTTTTT
CSARRQTTNEKLFF
>TRBV10-3|TRBD1|TRBJ1-2|few
TGTGCCATCAGTCGAACCACCGGGACAGCTAATTCTAACTATGGCTACACCTTC
CAISRTTGTANSNYGYTF
>TRBV10-3|TRBD2|TRBJ2-1|few
TGTGCCATCACCGGGACTATTTACAATGAGCAGTTCTTC
CAITGTIYNEQFF
>TRBV15|TRBD1|TRBJ1-4|.
TGTGCCACCAGCGACAGGGGTTGGGATGAAAAACTGTTTTTT
CATSDRGWDEKLFF
>TRBV14|TRBD2|TRBJ2-1|.
TGTGCCAGCAGCCAAGAAGGGGGACTAGCGGTAAACTACAATGAGCAGTTCTTC
CASSQEGGLAVNYNEQFF
>TRBV11-2|.|TRBJ2-2|.
TGTGCCAGCAGCTTAGGGGTTAGCACATATAACACCGGGGAGCTGTTTTTT
CASSLGVSTYNTGELFF
>TRBV9|.|TRBJ2-7|.
TGTGCCAGCAGCGGGGGTGTGAGTCGCGAGCAGTACTTC
CASSGGVSREQYF
>TRBV30|TRBD1|TRBJ1-1|many
TGTGCCTGGATTAATACAGGGGGGTGGGAAGCTTTCTTT
CAWINTGGWEAFF
>TRBV6-1|TRBD1|TRBJ2-7|.
TGTGCCAGCAGGCCCCACAGGGGGTACGGGGATTACGAGCAGTGCTTC
CASRPHRGYGDYEQCF
>TRBV6-1|TRBD1|TRBJ1-1|many
TGTGCCAGCAGTGAGAGGGGGCGGAACACTGAAGCTTTCTTT
CASSERGRNTEAFF
>TRBV6-2/TRBV6-3|.|TRBJ2-1|many
TGTGCCAGCAGTTACTACTCGGGCAATGAGCAGTTCTTC
CASSYYSGNEQFF
>TRBV12-3/TRBV12-4|TRBD2|TRBJ2-3|many
TGTGCCAGCAGTTTACTAGCGGTATCAGATACGCAGTATTTT
CASSLLAVSDTQYF
>TRBV19|.|TRBJ1-1|many
TGTGCCAGTAGTAGCAGGGGCTACACTGAAGCTTTCTTT
CASSSRGYTEAFF
>TRBV20-1|.|TRBJ1-2|few
TGCAGTGCTTCGTTCCTGGGGGGCAACTATGGCTACACCTTC
CSASFLGGNYGYTF
>TRBV18|.|TRBJ2-3|many
TGTGCCAGCTCACCCCGGAGGGCAGATACGCAGTATTTT
CASSPRRADTQYF
>TRBV12-3/TRBV12-4|TRBD2|TRBJ2-2|.
TGTGCCAGCTCACCATTAGGACTAGCGGGAGACACCGGGGAGCTGTTTTTT
CASSPLGLAGDTGELFF
>TRBV5-6|TRBD1|TRBJ1-1|few
TGTGCCAGCAGCCCACAGGGGGCGCGTTCCACTGAAGCTTTCTTT
CASSPQGARSTEAFF
>TRBV3-1|.|TRBJ1-2|many
TGTGCCAGCAGCCAATATAGCTATGGCTACACCTTC
CASSQYSYGYTF
>TRBV4-1|.|TRBJ2-7|.
TGCGCCAGCAGCCAAGGGTTAGGCCGGGATTACGAGCAGTACTTC
CASSQGLGRDYEQYF
>TRBV7-9|TRBD1|TRBJ2-7|.
TGTGCCAGCAGCAACAGACAGGGGCAGGGGGAGCAGTACTTC
CASSNRQGQGEQYF
>TRBV2|.|TRBJ1-1|.
TGTGCCAGCAGTGTTCGGGAATTGTACACTGAAGCTTTCTTT
CASSVRELYTEAFF
>TRBV7-9|.|TRBJ2-5|many
TGTGCCAGCAGCCCGCGTCGCAAGGACAGCCAAGAGACCCAGTACTTC
CASSPRRKDSQETQYF
>TRBV13|TRBD2|TRBJ2-3|many
TGTGCCAGCATGGAGATTACTAGCGGATGGGACACAGATACGCAGTATTTT
CASMEITSGWDTDTQYF
>TRBV29-1|.|TRBJ2-1|many
TGCAGCGTTGAATTGGCCGGGGGCTATGAGCAGTTCTTC
CSVELAGGYEQFF
>TRBV28|.|TRBJ1-5|.
TGTGCCAGCAGGGTAATCGCGAGCAATCAGCCCCAGCATTTT
CASRVIASNQPQHF
>TRBV7-6|.|TRBJ2-5|.
TGTGCCAGCCGACACGAAGAGACCCAGTACTTC
CASRHEETQYF
>TRBV7-9|.|TRBJ2-7|many
TGTGCCAGCAGCTTAGCGCGTGGAAGCTCCTACGAGCAGTACTTC
CASSLARGSSYEQYF
>TRBV30|TRBD2|TRBJ2-1|.
TGTGCCTGGAGCGGACTAGCGGAAGATGATTACAATGAGCAGTTCTTC
CAWSGLAEDDYNEQFF